These 20 T cell receptor beta chains share one sample of origin, sequenced in a study of blood T cells in healthy people across ages. For the second PCR, which ran for about 7 to 12 cycles, a sample-barcoded 5' primer and a J-beta primer mix were used. TCRdb reprocessed the 5' RACE reads via MiXCR and lists one record per CDR3 protein. The sample lists around 990,000 distinct CDR3 sequences, 35% to 45% occurring once. Sequencing was carried out using blood. The receptors were gathered from a man in his late teens or twenties in good health.

This clonotype occurred a few times. In DNA, the CDR3 is TGTGCCAGCAGTCCGAGGGCGGGCCAAGAGACCCAGTACTTC. Its translation is CASSPRAGQETQYF. The chain joins TRBV12-3 or TRBV12-4 to TRBJ2-5, with a possible D match to TRBD2 (5 bases). Trimming removed 5 bases at V and 1 base at J, with 11 bases between. The CDR3 has 14 residues.

The chain carries TRBV7-2 and TRBJ2-5; D gene uncertain. The end of the DNA is better explained by TRBJ2-7, so the J call may be wrong. This CDR3 has 14 amino acids. Germline values: CDR1 SGHTA, CDR2 FQGNSA. The CDR3 here is CASSLTLTDYEQYF. The CDR3 bases are TGTGCCAGCAGCTTGACTCTTACGGATTACGAGCAGTACTTC.

The sample holds a few counts of this clonotype. The genes are TRBV11-2 and TRBJ2-3; a possible D gene is TRBD2 (5 bases). The CDR3 has 15 residues. V was shortened by 5 bases and J by 3 bases, with 15 bases between the two germline ends. CDR1 and CDR2 (germline): SGHAT, FQNNGV. The CDR3 DNA follows: TGTGCCAGCAGCCCGGAACTAGGATTTACAGATACGCAGTATTTT. It yields the protein CASSPELGFTDTQYF.

This clonotype was seen only a few times. The V call is TRBV20-1, the J call TRBJ1-2, with no clear D. Trimming stripped 3 bases from V and 4 bases from J, with 9 bases between. CDR3 length equals 12 residues. Germline values: CDR1 DFQATT, CDR2 SNEGSKA (reference sequence). The CDR3 region has the DNA TGCAGTGCTAGCCTGTGGCCCTATGGCTACACCTTC. Its translation: CSASLWPYGYTF.

This clonotype was counted a few times. The chain is built from TRBV9 and TRBJ2-3; 13 bases align to TRBD2. V was pared by 0 bases and J by 4 bases, with 2 bases of the junction left unmatched. The CDR3 is made up of 16 amino acids. The germline V gene has CDR1 SGDLS and CDR2 YYNGEE. The CDR3 bases are TGTGCCAGCAGCGTAGCGGGACTAGCGGGGTCAGATACGCAGTATTTT. It codes for CASSVAGLAGSDTQYF.

The V and J genes are TRBV9 and TRBJ1-4, with TRBD1 matching 8 bases. This CDR3 comprises 15 residues. CDR1 SGDLS and CDR2 YYNGEE come from the germline V gene. The ends lost 4 bases at V and 2 bases at J; junction bases unmatched: 4. The DNA for the CDR3 is TGTGCCAGCAGCACCCGGACAGGGACTAATGAAAAACTGTTTTTT. Its protein product is CASSTRTGTNEKLFF.

This chain uses TRBV20-1 with TRBJ1-5; 7 nucleotides match TRBD1. V shed 3 bases, J shed 1 base, and the junction held 6 bases outside the gene matches. Germline V gene lookup returns CDR1 DFQATT and CDR2 SNEGSKA (reference sequence). The CDR3 loop spans 15 amino acids. CDR3 amino acids: CSARIPGGSNQPQHF. In DNA form, the CDR3 reads TGCAGTGCTAGGATTCCAGGGGGGAGCAATCAGCCCCAGCATTTT.

This clonotype was seen a handful of times. The chain uses TRBV20-1 and TRBJ2-5; D is possibly TRBD2 (5 bases). This CDR3 has 16 amino acids. Germline CDR1 and CDR2: DFQATT and SNEGSKA (reference sequence). The V end lost 1 base, the J end lost 2 bases, and 17 bases lay between the germline ends. This CDR3 is CSARGSRAEEQETQYF. The CDR3 region has the DNA TGCAGTGCTAGAGGGTCGCGGGCCGAGGAACAAGAGACCCAGTACTTC.

The rearrangement uses TRBV5-5 and TRBJ2-2, with a possible D match to TRBD1 (6 bases). From germline, CDR1 is SGHKS and CDR2 YYEKEE (reference sequence). The CDR3 totals 20 residues. The germline V and J ends were trimmed by 2 bases and 2 bases, with 25 bases remaining between them. CDR3 bases: TGTGCCAGCAGCTTACCGGCTCTCGTCTACAGGGTCCAAAACACCGGGGAGCTGTTTTTT. This codes for CASSLPALVYRVQNTGELFF.

The rearrangement uses TRBV6-1 and TRBJ1-1, with a weak D call TRBD1 (5 bases). CDR1 MNHNS and CDR2 SASEGT come from the germline V gene. The V and J ends lost 6 bases and 4 bases respectively, with 15 bases between them. This CDR3 contains 14 residues. The CDR3 sequence: CASSGHRGGTEAFF. CDR3 DNA sequence: TGTGCCAGCAGCGGGCATCGGGGGGGCACTGAAGCTTTCTTT.

This clonotype has only a few counts. The chain links TRBV30 to TRBJ2-3, with D unclear. Germline V CDR1 and CDR2: GTSNPN, SVGIG (reference sequence). The length of the CDR3 is 11 residues. V lost 3 bases, J lost 6 bases, and 7 bases lay in between. The CDR3 is CAWSLEDTQYF. The CDR3 DNA is TGTGCCTGGAGCCTGGAGGATACGCAGTATTTT.

This clonotype has only a few counts. The chain employs TRBV20-1 and TRBJ2-3, with a weak D call TRBD1 (5 bases). The germline gives CDR1 DFQATT, CDR2 SNEGSKA (reference sequence). The CDR3 loop spans 13 amino acids. V was shortened by 3 bases and J by 1 base, with 8 bases between the two germline ends. This CDR3 is CSASEGGTDTQYF. CDR3 DNA sequence: TGCAGTGCTAGCGAAGGGGGCACAGATACGCAGTATTTT.

This clonotype was counted at least ten times. The junction differs from germline at one of its ends, possibly a read error. This sequence joins TRBV4-3 and TRBJ1-2; no clear D. Per germline, CDR1 LGHNA and CDR2 YSLEER. This CDR3 spans 12 amino acids. The CDR3: CASSQDGYGYTF. The CDR3 DNA reads TGTGCCAGCAGCCAAGACGGATATGGCTACACCTTC.

The gene calls are TRBV6-5 and TRBJ1-1, with a tentative D call TRBD1 (5 bases). The V end lost 6 bases, the J end lost 3 bases, and 11 bases lay between the germline ends. Germline CDR1 reads MNHEY; CDR2 reads SVGAGI. CDR3 size: 13 residues. CDR3 sequence reads: CASRSPGDTEAFF. DNA of the CDR3: TGTGCCAGCAGAAGCCCGGGGGACACTGAAGCTTTCTTT.

J is TRBJ1-5 and V is TRBV7-9, with D possibly TRBD1 on 5 matching bases. The CDR3 length is 15 residues. Looked up from germline, CDR1 is SEHNR and CDR2 is FQNEAQ (reference sequence). The ends were cut back, 1 base at V and 3 bases at J, with 10 bases in the middle. The DNA of the CDR3 is TGTGCCAGCAGCTTAGGCTGGGGGACCAATCAGCCCCAGCATTTT. Translation gives CASSLGWGTNQPQHF.

Comments on this clonotype: A read error may account for a junction end that differs from germline. The chain joins TRBV12-3 or TRBV12-4 to TRBJ1-1; unclear D gene. This CDR3 region has 19 residues. CDR3 sequence: CASSLGRPGGARPNTEAFF. The CDR3 DNA is TGTGCCAGCAGCTTAGGAAGGCCCGGAGGCGCACGACCTAACACTGAAGCTTTCTTT.

The rearrangement joins TRBV4-2 to TRBJ2-3; D not resolved. The CDR3 contains 15 residues. Trimming stripped 4 bases from V and 0 bases from J, with 11 bases between. Per the germline V gene, CDR1 is LGHNA and CDR2 is YNFKEQ. DNA for the CDR3: TGTGCCAGCAGCCCCAGGTCGTGGAGCACAGATACGCAGTATTTT. It specifies CASSPRSWSTDTQYF.

This clonotype was observed a few times. This sequence joins TRBV20-1 and TRBJ2-1; no definite D call. Trimming left V 7 bases short and J 5 bases short, with 21 bases between. The CDR3 sequence is 15 residues long. The germline V gene encodes CDR1 DFQATT and CDR2 SNEGSKA (reference sequence). CDR3 DNA: TGCAGTGTCTCCGTAATTGGGTGGCAGGACAATGAGCAGTTCTTC. It specifies CSVSVIGWQDNEQFF.

This sequence joins TRBV7-9 and TRBJ2-1, with D unresolved. The germline CDR1 and CDR2 sequences are SEHNR and FQNEAQ (reference sequence). V was clipped by 5 bases and J by 2 bases, with 16 bases between them. This CDR3 is built from 16 residues. CDR3 amino acids: CASSPFFLSPYNEQFF. In nucleotides, the CDR3 is TGTGCCAGCAGCCCATTTTTCTTAAGCCCCTACAATGAGCAGTTCTTC. The full variable domain, in which reference TRBV7-9 and TRBJ2-1 provide the parts outside the CDR3, is DTGVSQNPRHKITKRGQNVTFRCDPISEHNRLYWYRQTLGQGPEFLTYFQNEAQLEKSRLLSDRFSAERPKGSFSTLEIQRTEQGDSAMYLCASSPFFLSPYNEQFFGPGTRLTVL.

The J gene is TRBJ2-3, the V gene TRBV6-5; tentative D call: TRBD2 (5 bases). The germline gives CDR1 MNHEY, CDR2 SVGAGI. V dropped 4 bases and J dropped 5 bases, with 19 bases sitting between them. The CDR3 totals 16 residues. The CDR3 loop reads CASSWAGEGQGDTQYF. DNA for the CDR3: TGTGCCAGCAGTTGGGCCGGGGAAGGGCAAGGAGATACGCAGTATTTT.